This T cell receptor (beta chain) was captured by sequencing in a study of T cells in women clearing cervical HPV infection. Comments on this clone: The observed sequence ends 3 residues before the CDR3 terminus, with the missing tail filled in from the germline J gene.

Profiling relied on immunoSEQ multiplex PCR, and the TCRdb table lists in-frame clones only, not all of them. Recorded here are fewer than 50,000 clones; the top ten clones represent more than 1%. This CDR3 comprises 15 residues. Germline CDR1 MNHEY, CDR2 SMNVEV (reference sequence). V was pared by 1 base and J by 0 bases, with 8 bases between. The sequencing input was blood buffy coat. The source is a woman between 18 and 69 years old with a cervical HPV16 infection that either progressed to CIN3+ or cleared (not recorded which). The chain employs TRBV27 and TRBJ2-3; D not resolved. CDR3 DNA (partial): TGTGCCAGCAGTTTATGGGCCACGAGCACAGATACG. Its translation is CASSLWATSTDT. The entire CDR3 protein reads CASSLWATSTDTQYF.